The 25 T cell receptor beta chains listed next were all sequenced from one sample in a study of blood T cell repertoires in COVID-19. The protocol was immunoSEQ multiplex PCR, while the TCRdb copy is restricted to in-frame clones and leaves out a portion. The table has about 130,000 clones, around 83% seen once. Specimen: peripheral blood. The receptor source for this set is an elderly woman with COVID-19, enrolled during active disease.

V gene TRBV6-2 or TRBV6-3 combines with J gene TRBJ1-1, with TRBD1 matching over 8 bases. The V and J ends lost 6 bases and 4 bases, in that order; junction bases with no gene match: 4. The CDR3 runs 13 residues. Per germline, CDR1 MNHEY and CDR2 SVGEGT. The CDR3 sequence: CASSQGASTEAFF. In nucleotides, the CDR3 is TGTGCCAGCAGCCAGGGGGCCAGCACTGAAGCTTTCTTT.

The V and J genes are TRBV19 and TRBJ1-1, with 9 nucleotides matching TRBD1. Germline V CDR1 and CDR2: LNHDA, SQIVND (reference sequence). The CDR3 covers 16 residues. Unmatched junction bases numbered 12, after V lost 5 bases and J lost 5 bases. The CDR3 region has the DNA TGTGCCAGTAGTGTTAGATTGGGACAGGGAGAGACTGAAGCTTTCTTT. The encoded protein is CASSVRLGQGETEAFF.

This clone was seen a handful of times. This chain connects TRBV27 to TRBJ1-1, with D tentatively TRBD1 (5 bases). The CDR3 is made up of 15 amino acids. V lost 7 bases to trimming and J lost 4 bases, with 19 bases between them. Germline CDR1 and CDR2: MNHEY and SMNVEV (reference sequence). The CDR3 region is CASKGTRVHRTEAFF. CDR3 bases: TGTGCCAGCAAAGGAACCAGGGTTCATCGCACTGAAGCTTTCTTT.

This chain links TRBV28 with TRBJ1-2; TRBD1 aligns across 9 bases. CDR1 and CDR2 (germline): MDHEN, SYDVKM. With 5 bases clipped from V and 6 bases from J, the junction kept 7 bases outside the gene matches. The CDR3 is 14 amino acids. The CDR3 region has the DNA TGTGCCAGCAGTCCAGGACAGGGGTGGGATGGCTACACCTTC. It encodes CASSPGQGWDGYTF.

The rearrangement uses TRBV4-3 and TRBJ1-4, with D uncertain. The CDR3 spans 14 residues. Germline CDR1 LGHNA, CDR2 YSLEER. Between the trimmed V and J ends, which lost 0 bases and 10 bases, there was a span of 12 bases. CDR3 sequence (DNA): TGCGCCAGCAGCCAAGATATTACGGCAGGAAAACTGTTTTTT. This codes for CASSQDITAGKLFF.

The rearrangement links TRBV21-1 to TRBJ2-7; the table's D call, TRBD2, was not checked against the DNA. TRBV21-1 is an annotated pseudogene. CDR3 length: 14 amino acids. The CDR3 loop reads CASSALAASYEQYF. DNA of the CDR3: TGTGCCAGCAGCGCACTAGCGGCCTCCTACGAGCAGTACTTC.

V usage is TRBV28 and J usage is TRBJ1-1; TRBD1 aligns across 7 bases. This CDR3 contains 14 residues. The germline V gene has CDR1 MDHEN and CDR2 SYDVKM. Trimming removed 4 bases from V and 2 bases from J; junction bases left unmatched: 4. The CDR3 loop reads CASSSGQPNTEAFF. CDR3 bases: TGTGCCAGCAGTTCGGGACAGCCCAACACTGAAGCTTTCTTT.

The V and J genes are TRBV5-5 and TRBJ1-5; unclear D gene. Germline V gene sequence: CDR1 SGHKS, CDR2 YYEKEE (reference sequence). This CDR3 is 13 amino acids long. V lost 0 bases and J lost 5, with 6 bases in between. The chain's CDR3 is CASSLGGHQPQHF. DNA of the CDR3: TGTGCCAGCAGCTTGGGAGGTCATCAGCCCCAGCATTTT.

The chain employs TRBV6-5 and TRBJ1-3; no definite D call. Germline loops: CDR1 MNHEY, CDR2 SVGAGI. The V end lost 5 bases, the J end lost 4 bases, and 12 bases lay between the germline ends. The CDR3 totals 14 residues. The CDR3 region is CASSQIGFGNTIYF. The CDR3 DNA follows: TGTGCCAGCAGTCAGATCGGGTTCGGAAACACCATATATTTT.

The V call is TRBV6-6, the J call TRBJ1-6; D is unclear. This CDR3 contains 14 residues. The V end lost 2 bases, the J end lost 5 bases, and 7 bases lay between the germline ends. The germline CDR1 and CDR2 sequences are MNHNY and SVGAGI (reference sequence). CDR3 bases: TGTGCCAGCAGTTACACGCAGAATAATTCACCCCTCCACTTT. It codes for CASSYTQNNSPLHF.

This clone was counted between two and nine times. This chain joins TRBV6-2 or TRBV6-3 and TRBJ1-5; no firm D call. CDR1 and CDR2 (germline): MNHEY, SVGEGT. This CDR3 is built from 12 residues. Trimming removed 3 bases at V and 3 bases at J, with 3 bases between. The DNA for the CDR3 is TGTGCCAGCAGTTATAACAATCAGCCCCAGCATTTT. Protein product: CASSYNNQPQHF.

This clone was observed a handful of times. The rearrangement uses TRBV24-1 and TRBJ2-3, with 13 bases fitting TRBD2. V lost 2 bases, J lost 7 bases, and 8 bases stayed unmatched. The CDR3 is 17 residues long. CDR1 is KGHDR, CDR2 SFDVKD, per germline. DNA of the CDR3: TGTGCCACCAGTGATTCGTGGACTAGCGGGAGCTCGTATACGCAGTATTTT. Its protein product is CATSDSWTSGSSYTQYF.

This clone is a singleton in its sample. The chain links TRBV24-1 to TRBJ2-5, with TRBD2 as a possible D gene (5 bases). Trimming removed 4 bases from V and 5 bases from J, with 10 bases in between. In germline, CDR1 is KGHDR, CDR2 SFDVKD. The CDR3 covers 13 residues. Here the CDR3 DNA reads TGTGCCACCAGTGACGCTAGCCGTGAGACCCAGTACTTC. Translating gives CATSDASRETQYF.

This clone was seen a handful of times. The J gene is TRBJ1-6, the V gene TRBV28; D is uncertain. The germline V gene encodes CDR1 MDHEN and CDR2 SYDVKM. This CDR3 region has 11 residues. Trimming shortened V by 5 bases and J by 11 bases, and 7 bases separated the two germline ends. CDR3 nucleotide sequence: TGTGCCAGCAGTCTTGCGCCACCCCTCCACTTT. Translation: CASSLAPPLHF.

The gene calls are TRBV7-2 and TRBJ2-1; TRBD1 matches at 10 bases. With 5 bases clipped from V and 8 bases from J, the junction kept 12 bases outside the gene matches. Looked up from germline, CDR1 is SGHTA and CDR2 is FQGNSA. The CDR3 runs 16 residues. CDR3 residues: CASSPRTGTGAHEQFF. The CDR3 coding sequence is TGTGCCAGCAGCCCTCGTACCGGGACAGGGGCGCATGAGCAGTTCTTC.

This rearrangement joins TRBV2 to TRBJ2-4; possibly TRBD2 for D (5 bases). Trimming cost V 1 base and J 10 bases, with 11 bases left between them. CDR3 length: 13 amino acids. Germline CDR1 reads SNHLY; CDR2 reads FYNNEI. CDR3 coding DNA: TGTGCCAGCAGTGAAGGGCGGGCGAATATTCAGTACTTC. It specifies CASSEGRANIQYF.

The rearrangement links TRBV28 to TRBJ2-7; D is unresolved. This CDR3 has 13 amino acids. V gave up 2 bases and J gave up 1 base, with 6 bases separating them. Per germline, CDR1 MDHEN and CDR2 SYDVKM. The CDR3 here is CASSLPASYEQYF. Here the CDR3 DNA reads TGTGCCAGCAGTTTACCCGCGTCCTACGAGCAGTACTTC.

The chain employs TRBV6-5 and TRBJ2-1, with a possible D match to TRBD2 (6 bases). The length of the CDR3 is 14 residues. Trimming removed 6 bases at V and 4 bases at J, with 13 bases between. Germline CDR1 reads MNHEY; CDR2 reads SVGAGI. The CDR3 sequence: CASRTGLVYNEQFF. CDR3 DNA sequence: TGTGCCAGCAGAACGGGACTCGTATACAATGAGCAGTTCTTC.

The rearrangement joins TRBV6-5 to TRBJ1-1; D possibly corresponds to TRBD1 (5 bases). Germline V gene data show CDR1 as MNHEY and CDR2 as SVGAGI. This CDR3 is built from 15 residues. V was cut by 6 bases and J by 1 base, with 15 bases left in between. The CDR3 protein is CASRARRGGNTEAFF. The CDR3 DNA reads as TGTGCCAGCAGAGCCCGACGGGGGGGGAACACTGAAGCTTTCTTT.

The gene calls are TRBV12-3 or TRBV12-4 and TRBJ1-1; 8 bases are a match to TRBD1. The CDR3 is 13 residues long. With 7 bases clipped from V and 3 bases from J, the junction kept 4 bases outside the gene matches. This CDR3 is CASTQDRDTEAFF. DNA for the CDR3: TGTGCCAGCACCCAGGACAGGGACACTGAAGCTTTCTTT.

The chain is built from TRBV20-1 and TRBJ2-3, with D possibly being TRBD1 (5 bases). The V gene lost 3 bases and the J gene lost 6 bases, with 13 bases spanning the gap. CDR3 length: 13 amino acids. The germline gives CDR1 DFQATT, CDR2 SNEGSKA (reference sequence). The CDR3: CSASFRDQDTQYF. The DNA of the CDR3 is TGCAGTGCTAGTTTCAGGGATCAGGATACGCAGTATTTT.

The CDR3 here is CASSLAGGTANSPLHF. CDR3 in DNA: TGTGCCAGCAGCTTAGCCGGGGGGACGGCTAATTCACCCCTCCACTTT. V is TRBV7-2 and J is TRBJ1-6, with D perhaps TRBD1 (5 bases). There are 16 residues in the CDR3. The V and J ends lost 0 bases and 6 bases respectively, with 12 bases between them. The V gene's germline CDR1 is SGHTA and CDR2 FQGNSA.

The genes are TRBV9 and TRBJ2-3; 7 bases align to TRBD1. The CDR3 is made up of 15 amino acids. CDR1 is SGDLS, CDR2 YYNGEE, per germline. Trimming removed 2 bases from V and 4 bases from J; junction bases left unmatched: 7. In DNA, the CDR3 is TGTGCCAGCAGCGTGAGGGGGCAGGTCCCAGATACGCAGTATTTT. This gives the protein CASSVRGQVPDTQYF. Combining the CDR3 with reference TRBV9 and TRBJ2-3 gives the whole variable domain DSGVTQTPKHLITATGQRVTLRCSPRSGDLSVYWYQQSLDQGLQFLIQYYNGEERAKGNILERFSAQQFPDLHSELNLSSLELGDSALYFCASSVRGQVPDTQYFGPGTRLTVL.

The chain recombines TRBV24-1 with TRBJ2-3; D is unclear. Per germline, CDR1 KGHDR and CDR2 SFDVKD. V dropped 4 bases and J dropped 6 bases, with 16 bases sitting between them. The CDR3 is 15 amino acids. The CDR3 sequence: CATSDRLSSVDTQYF. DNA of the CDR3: TGTGCCACCAGTGACCGGCTCTCTAGTGTGGATACGCAGTATTTT.

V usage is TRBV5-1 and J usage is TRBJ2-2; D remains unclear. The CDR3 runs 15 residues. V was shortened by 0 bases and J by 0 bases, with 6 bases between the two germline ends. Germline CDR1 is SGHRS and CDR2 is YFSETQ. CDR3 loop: CASSLATSNTGELFF. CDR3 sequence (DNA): TGCGCCAGCAGCTTGGCAACTTCGAACACCGGGGAGCTGTTTTTT. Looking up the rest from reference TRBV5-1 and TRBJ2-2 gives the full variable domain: KAGVTQTPRYLIKTRGQQVTLSCSPISGHRSVSWYQQTPGQGLQFLFEYFSETQRNKGNFPGRFSGRQFSNSRSEMNVSTLELGDSALYLCASSLATSNTGELFFGEGSRLTVL.